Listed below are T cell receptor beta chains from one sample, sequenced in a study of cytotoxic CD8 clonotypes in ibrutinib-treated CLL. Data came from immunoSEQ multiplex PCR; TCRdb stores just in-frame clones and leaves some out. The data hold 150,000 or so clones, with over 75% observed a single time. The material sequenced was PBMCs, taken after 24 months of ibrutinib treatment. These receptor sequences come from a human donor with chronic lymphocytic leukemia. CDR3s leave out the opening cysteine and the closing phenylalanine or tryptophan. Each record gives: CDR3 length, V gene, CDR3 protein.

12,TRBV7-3,ASSFRSSTDTQY
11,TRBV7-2,ASSPAASYEQY
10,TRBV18,ASSPSTYEQY
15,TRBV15,ATSRGLEGDSNQPQH
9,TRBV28,ASSLVNEQF
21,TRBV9,ASSAHPLGFARKRRRLNYGYT
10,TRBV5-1,ASSTGDGGYT
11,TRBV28,ASRSTANYGYT
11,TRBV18,ASSPIRFGEQF
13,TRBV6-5,ASSYSGRLNYGYT
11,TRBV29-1,SVKTGESYEQY
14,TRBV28,ASSLYGTGVQETQY
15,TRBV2,ASSRRTSGRGTDTQY